This T cell receptor (beta chain) was sequenced in a study of shared clonotypes between healthy human individuals. Clones were read by immunoSEQ multiplex PCR, and TCRdb kept only the in-frame ones, dropping some. The sample has approximately 2,000,000 clones; around 93% are singletons. V shed 6 bases and J shed 8 bases, with 7 bases lying between them. The CDR3 length is 10 residues. The germline gives CDR1 SNHLY, CDR2 FYNNEI. Source material: naive CD4+ T cells from PBMCs. Subset indicated: CD45RA+ positively selected. This TCR derives from a man between 18 and 35 years old in good health. Some clones in this sample may be carry-over from other donors' samples. The chain links TRBV2 to TRBJ1-2; unclear D gene. The CDR3 DNA sequence: TGTGCCAGCAGGGGAAGCGGCTACACCTTC. It encodes CASRGSGYTF.